These T cell receptor beta chains were read from a single sample in a study of T cell repertoires in cytomegalovirus infection. Antigens of these TCRs are unknown. One entry per CDR3 protein results from TCRdb running MiXCR on the reads. The sample has about a million distinct CDR3 sequences, roughly 30% seen once. The sequencing used cultured CD8+ T cells from PBMCs, collected from culture after CMV antigen stimulation. The origin of the receptors is a human donor in good health (CMV status not recorded). Some clones in this sample may be carry-over from other donors' samples. The CDR3 runs from the conserved cysteine through the conserved F or W. The D gene is left open where the match is weak. Not every row has a clone size; where given, it reads once, few, many or a size class.

DNA | CDR3 | size | J | V | D
TGTGCCAGCAGTCGGCGGACAGGGGTGAACACTGAAGCTTTCTTT | CASSRRTGVNTEAFF | few | TRBJ1-1 | TRBV27 | TRBD1
TGTGCCAGCTCACTTCAAGGAGGGGAAAATAGCAATCAGCCCCAGCATTTT | CASSLQGGENSNQPQHF | - | TRBJ1-5 | TRBV18 | -
TGCAGCTCTAGGGGTCAAGACACTGAAGCTTTCTTT | CSSRGQDTEAFF | - | TRBJ1-1 | TRBV29-1 | -
TGTGCCACCAGTGATCTCGGTGGCGGGGCCGGCACCGGGGAGCTGTTTTTT | CATSDLGGGAGTGELFF | few | TRBJ2-2 | TRBV24-1 | -
TGTGCCAGCAGTTACTCGATAACCAGGGGAGCGTACGAGCAGTACTTC | CASSYSITRGAYEQYF | - | TRBJ2-7 | TRBV6-5 | -
TGTGCCAGCAACACAGACAGATACCAAGAGACCCAGTACTTC | CASNTDRYQETQYF | many | TRBJ2-5 | TRBV6-2/TRBV6-3 | -
TGTGCCAGCAGTCCTGGAACCCAGGTGGGGGGAAGAGAGACCCAGTACTTC | CASSPGTQVGGRETQYF | few | TRBJ2-5 | TRBV27 | -
TGTGCCAGCAGCCGCCCCGGCGGGGGTAATACGCAGTATTTT | CASSRPGGGNTQYF | - | TRBJ2-3 | TRBV7-9 | TRBD2
TGCGCCAGCACCAGGCGGGGGGCCTACAATGAGCAGTTCTTC | CASTRRGAYNEQFF | - | TRBJ2-1 | TRBV5-1 | TRBD2
TGTGCCAGCAGCTTGGTATCACAGATGAACACTGAAGCTTTCTTT | CASSLVSQMNTEAFF | - | TRBJ1-1 | TRBV5-4 | -
TGCAGTGCTTTCGGAACTCGGGACCGCAATTCACCCCTCCACTTT | CSAFGTRDRNSPLHF | - | TRBJ1-6 | TRBV20-1 | -
TGTGCCAGCAGCTTAGGCACTACCAAAGGAGAGACCCAGTACTTC | CASSLGTTKGETQYF | many | TRBJ2-5 | TRBV7-3 | -
TGTGCCAGCACCCCTATTTGGGACAACCGAGGAGATGAGCAGTTCTTC | CASTPIWDNRGDEQFF | few | TRBJ2-1 | TRBV6-2/TRBV6-3 | -
TGTGCCAGCAGCCCTCCCCCGGGACAGGGTTTCGAGCAGTACTTC | CASSPPPGQGFEQYF | few | TRBJ2-7 | TRBV12-3/TRBV12-4 | TRBD1
TGCAGGCCCTGGGAGTATGGCTACACCTTC | CRPWEYGYTF | few | TRBJ1-2 | TRBV20-1 | -
TGTGCCAGCAGTTTAGAGACACCAGGGTTGGGCTACACCTTC | CASSLETPGLGYTF | few | TRBJ1-2 | TRBV12-3/TRBV12-4 | -
TGTGCCAGCAGCTTAGCGGACAGGGAGGACGGCTACACCTTC | CASSLADREDGYTF | few | TRBJ1-2 | TRBV7-6 | TRBD1
TGTGCCAGCAGCTCGGGGCCGCAGGCTCCTGAAGCTTTCTTT | CASSSGPQAPEAFF | many | TRBJ1-1 | TRBV11-3 | -
TGTGCCAGCAGGACGCCCAGACAGGGAGGCGGCACTGAAGCTTTCTTT | CASRTPRQGGGTEAFF | - | TRBJ1-1 | TRBV6-2/TRBV6-3 | TRBD1
TGTGCCATCAGTGATGTGCCCCCGCTAGCGGGGGGGTACAATGAGCAGTTCTTC | CAISDVPPLAGGYNEQFF | - | TRBJ2-1 | TRBV10-3 | TRBD2
TGTGCCACCAGCAGACCCGGACAAGAAACGGATACGCAGTATTTT | CATSRPGQETDTQYF | few | TRBJ2-3 | TRBV15 | -
TGTGCCAGCAGCTCGCGGGACCCGAACACTGAAGCTTTCTTT | CASSSRDPNTEAFF | many | TRBJ1-1 | TRBV7-9 | -
TGTGCCAGCACCCAGCGGGGCGACTACAATGAGCAGTTCTTC | CASTQRGDYNEQFF | few | TRBJ2-1 | TRBV6-1 | TRBD2
TGTGCCAGCAGGACAGGGTGGGGGGCTAACTATGGCTACACCTTC | CASRTGWGANYGYTF | - | TRBJ1-2 | TRBV28 | TRBD1
TGTGCCAGCAGCGAGCCGGACATAAACTATGGCTACACCTTC | CASSEPDINYGYTF | many | TRBJ1-2 | TRBV7-9 | -
TGTGCCAGCAGCATTACACAGGGCGCCACTGAAGCTTTCTTT | CASSITQGATEAFF | - | TRBJ1-1 | TRBV7-6 | -
TGTGCCAGCAGAGGACTCACAACCTTAGGGGAGACCCAGTACTTC | CASRGLTTLGETQYF | few | TRBJ2-5 | TRBV2 | -
TGTGCCAGCAGCTCGCGGGACCGTCCGGGAACAGATACGCAGTATTTT | CASSSRDRPGTDTQYF | few | TRBJ2-3 | TRBV7-8 | -
TGTGCCAGCAGTAGGGACAGGGTGGCAGATACGCAGTATTTT | CASSRDRVADTQYF | - | TRBJ2-3 | TRBV28 | TRBD1
TGTGCCAGCAGCTTCACTGAAGCTTTCTTT | CASSFTEAFF | many | TRBJ1-1 | TRBV7-9 | -
TGTGCCAGCACCCCAGAACAGGGTGTTTCCTACGAGCAGTACTTC | CASTPEQGVSYEQYF | - | TRBJ2-7 | TRBV6-6 | -
TGTGCCCACGGGGCTAGCGGGTCCGGGGAGCTGTTTTTT | CAHGASGSGELFF | - | TRBJ2-2 | TRBV28 | TRBD2
TGTGCCAGCAGCGTCAACGGGGGGGCGGTAGATACGCAGTATTTT | CASSVNGGAVDTQYF | once | TRBJ2-3 | TRBV9 | TRBD2
TGTGCCAGCAGCTTAGGTGTTAGCGGGGGGGCTGGTGAGCAGTTCTTC | CASSLGVSGGAGEQFF | many | TRBJ2-1 | TRBV7-6 | TRBD2
TGTGCCAGCGTGCGACAGGGGGCTACGGGGATGAACACTGAAGCTTTCTTT | CASVRQGATGMNTEAFF | once | TRBJ1-1 | TRBV6-8 | TRBD1
TGTGCCAGCAGCGTCACTGGCGGAAGCGGGTATGGCTACACCTTC | CASSVTGGSGYGYTF | many | TRBJ1-2 | TRBV7-2 | -
TGTGCCAGCAGCCCCAGCTCCAGGGGGCTTGGTGAAGCTTTCTTT | CASSPSSRGLGEAFF | - | TRBJ1-1 | TRBV11-2 | TRBD1
TGTGCCAGCAGTTACGCATCGACAGGTCTCTACAATGAGCAGTTCTTC | CASSYASTGLYNEQFF | - | TRBJ2-1 | TRBV6-2/TRBV6-3 | -
TGTGCCGGATTAGACAGCACCGGGGAGCTGTTTTTT | CAGLDSTGELFF | few | TRBJ2-2 | TRBV7-9 | -
TGTGCCAGCAGGGAACGGACAGGGATTACTGAAGCTTTCTTT | CASRERTGITEAFF | few | TRBJ1-1 | TRBV6-6 | TRBD1
TGTGCCAGCACTTTTCTAGCGGGGGGGAGCACAGATACGCAGTATTTT | CASTFLAGGSTDTQYF | few | TRBJ2-3 | TRBV27 | TRBD2
TGTGCCAGCAGTCCTTTCACAATGTTGGATGGCTACACCTTC | CASSPFTMLDGYTF | - | TRBJ1-2 | TRBV6-1 | -
TGTGCCAGCAGTTACCCTCGGGGAGGGGTGGATGGGTCACCCCTCCACTTT | CASSYPRGGVDGSPLHF | - | TRBJ1-6 | TRBV6-6 | -
TGTGCCAGCAGCCCCCTTATGACACAGGGGGACCTTGAGCAGTTCTTC | CASSPLMTQGDLEQFF | - | TRBJ2-1 | TRBV7-9 | TRBD1
TGTGCCAGTAGTGCTCTCGGCGGGGGCAACTACAATGAGCAGTTCTTC | CASSALGGGNYNEQFF | - | TRBJ2-1 | TRBV19 | -
TGTGCCAGCAGCTTCTCGGGACTAGCGGGATACAATGAGCAGTTCTTC | CASSFSGLAGYNEQFF | - | TRBJ2-1 | TRBV7-6 | TRBD2
TGTGCCAGCAGTGCCTCAGGGCCAGGGGGCAATCAGCCCCAGCATTTT | CASSASGPGGNQPQHF | - | TRBJ1-5 | TRBV6-1 | -
TGTGCCAGCAGTGAAGGTATTGGGACAGCTAACACCGGGGAGCTGTTTTTT | CASSEGIGTANTGELFF | - | TRBJ2-2 | TRBV6-1 | TRBD1
TGTGCCAGCAGCTTAACGGTGGACGAGCAGTACTTC | CASSLTVDEQYF | - | TRBJ2-7 | TRBV7-3 | -